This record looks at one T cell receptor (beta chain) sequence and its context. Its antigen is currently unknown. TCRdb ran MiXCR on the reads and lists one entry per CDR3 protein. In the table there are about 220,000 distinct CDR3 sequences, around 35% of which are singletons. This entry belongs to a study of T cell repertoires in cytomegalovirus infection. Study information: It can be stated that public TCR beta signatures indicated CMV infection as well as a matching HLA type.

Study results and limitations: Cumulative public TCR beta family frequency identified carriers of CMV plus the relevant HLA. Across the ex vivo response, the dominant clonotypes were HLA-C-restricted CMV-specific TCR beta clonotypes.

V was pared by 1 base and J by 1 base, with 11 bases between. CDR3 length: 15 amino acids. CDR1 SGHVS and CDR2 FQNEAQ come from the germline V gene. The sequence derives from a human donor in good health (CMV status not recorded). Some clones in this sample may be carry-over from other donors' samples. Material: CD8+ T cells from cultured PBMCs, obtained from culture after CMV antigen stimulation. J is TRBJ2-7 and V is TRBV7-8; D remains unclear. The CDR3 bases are TGTGCCAGCAGCTTAGAAGGGTCAAGGTCCTACGAGCAGTACTTC. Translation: CASSLEGSRSYEQYF.